The 9 T cell receptor beta chains below come from one sample, sequenced in a study of cytomegalovirus exposure and HLA in healthy donors. Some clones are missing from TCRdb's copy, which holds only in-frame ones; the method was immunoSEQ multiplex PCR. Altogether about 140,000 clones are present, approximately 85% being singletons, with the ten largest covering more than 1.4%. Sequencing was performed on PBMCs. The source is a woman between 25 and 40 years old in good health and CMV-seronegative.

V usage is TRBV5-6 and J usage is TRBJ2-3, with 9 bases fitting TRBD1. CDR1 and CDR2 (germline): SGHDT, YYEEEE. Trimming at V came to 6 bases and at J to 3 bases, leaving 5 bases not matched to a gene. The CDR3 is made up of 14 amino acids. The CDR3 loop is CASTPTGGTDTQYF. CDR3 nucleotide sequence: TGTGCCAGCACCCCGACAGGGGGAACAGATACGCAGTATTTT.

This chain uses TRBV5-6 with TRBJ2-3, with 9 bases lining up with TRBD2. The CDR3 covers 17 residues. Germline CDR1 and CDR2: SGHDT and YYEEEE. The V segment lost 0 bases and the J segment 8 bases; nucleotides outside the gene matches: 13. This CDR3 reads CASSLVIAGANPGTQYF. The CDR3 nucleotides read TGTGCCAGCAGCTTGGTTATAGCGGGGGCCAACCCAGGTACGCAGTATTTT.

The chain employs TRBV5-1 and TRBJ2-3; 9 bases line up with TRBD2. Trimming cost V 4 bases and J 2 bases; bases outside gene matches: 11. The CDR3 is made up of 17 amino acids. The germline V gene has CDR1 SGHRS and CDR2 YFSETQ. CDR3: CASSHGPSSGDTDTQYF. The CDR3 DNA follows: TGCGCCAGCAGCCATGGGCCCTCTAGCGGGGACACAGATACGCAGTATTTT.

This sequence joins TRBV11-2 and TRBJ2-7, with 7 bases lining up with TRBD2. CDR1 is SGHAT, CDR2 FQNNGV, per germline. The CDR3 extends over 15 amino acids. J lost 6 bases, V lost 1 base, and 9 bases had no gene match. This chain's CDR3 is CASSLVVGGNGEQYF. The CDR3 bases are TGTGCCAGCAGCTTAGTTGTCGGGGGGAACGGCGAGCAGTACTTC.

In its sample, this clone was seen once. This chain links TRBV4-3 with TRBJ2-3; 8 nucleotides align to TRBD2. Germline CDR1 is LGHNA and CDR2 is YSLEER. J lost 2 bases, V lost 1 base, and 5 bases had no gene match. CDR3 length: 16 residues. The CDR3 is CASSQGIAGYTDTQYF. CDR3 in DNA: TGCGCCAGCAGCCAAGGGATAGCGGGGTACACAGATACGCAGTATTTT.

V and J are TRBV7-9 and TRBJ1-1; D gene ambiguous. With 8 bases removed from V and 1 base from J, the gap between germline ends came to 11 bases. This CDR3 has 13 residues. The germline CDR1 and CDR2 sequences are SEHNR and FQNEAQ (reference sequence). CDR3 nucleotide sequence: TGTGCCAGCTTGCAGGCCTCGAACACTGAAGCTTTCTTT. Residues: CASLQASNTEAFF.

The chain couples TRBV7-8 to TRBJ2-5, with D maybe TRBD1 (5 bases). The germline CDR1 and CDR2 sequences are SGHVS and FQNEAQ. Trimming pared 5 bases from V and 2 bases from J, leaving 15 bases between. The CDR3 totals 15 residues. DNA for the CDR3: TGTGCCAGCAGCATATACGACAGCTTACAAGAGACCCAGTACTTC. It translates to CASSIYDSLQETQYF.

This rearrangement joins TRBV19 to TRBJ2-7, with D tentatively TRBD1 (7 bases). CDR1 LNHDA and CDR2 SQIVND come from the germline V gene (reference sequence). V was trimmed by 5 bases and J by 3 bases, leaving 11 bases between them. The CDR3 runs 13 residues. The CDR3 protein is CASSPGGIYEQYF. In nucleotides, the CDR3 is TGTGCCAGTAGTCCAGGGGGGATCTACGAGCAGTACTTC. Together with reference TRBV19 and TRBJ2-7, the CDR3 gives the full variable domain: DGGITQSPKYLFRKEGQNVTLSCEQNLNHDAMYWYRQDPGQGLRLIYYSQIVNDFQKGDIAEGYSVSREKKESFPLTVTSAQKNPTAFYLCASSPGGIYEQYFGPGTRLTVT.

V and J are TRBV6-5 and TRBJ2-7, with 12 bases fitting TRBD1. The germline gives CDR1 MNHEY, CDR2 SVGAGI. The CDR3 spans 15 residues. With 4 bases clipped from V and 7 bases from J, the junction kept 8 bases outside the gene matches. The DNA for the CDR3 is TGTGCCAGCAGTTCCCCGGGACAGGGGGCTTGGGAGCAGTACTTC. Its protein product is CASSSPGQGAWEQYF.